The 10 T cell receptor beta chains listed next were all sequenced from one sample in a study of blood T cell repertoires in COVID-19. Assay used: immunoSEQ multiplex PCR; TCRdb lists only in-frame clones, some missing. The sample carries 350,000 to 400,000 clones, more than 75% recorded once. Material: PBMCs or T cells enriched from blood (not recorded which). These receptors originate from a woman younger than 45 with acute COVID-19.

The chain has TRBV7-9 and TRBJ1-3; D is unresolved. This CDR3 has 12 amino acids. Germline V gene sequence: CDR1 SEHNR, CDR2 FQNEAQ (reference sequence). V was clipped by 5 bases and J by 2 bases, with 4 bases between them. CDR3 in DNA: TGTGCCAGCAGCCCCGCTGGAAACACCATATATTTT. It yields the protein CASSPAGNTIYF. Supplemented by reference TRBV7-9 and TRBJ1-3, the full variable domain reads DTGVSQNPRHKITKRGQNVTFRCDPISEHNRLYWYRQTLGQGPEFLTYFQNEAQLEKSRLLSDRFSAERPKGSFSTLEIQRTEQGDSAMYLCASSPAGNTIYFGEGSWLTVV.

The chain combines TRBV7-9 with TRBJ2-7; 8 bases map to TRBD1. The CDR3 runs to 15 residues. V gave up 4 bases and J gave up 4 bases; unmatched junction bases: 9. Germline V CDR1 and CDR2: SEHNR, FQNEAQ (reference sequence). The CDR3: CASSSPGQGRYEQYF. The CDR3 DNA follows: TGTGCCAGCAGCTCCCCAGGACAGGGACGGTACGAGCAGTACTTC.

This chain links TRBV7-9 with TRBJ1-5, with D hard to call. This CDR3 spans 13 amino acids. V gave up 5 bases and J gave up 6 bases, with 11 bases separating them. Germline-derived CDR1 and CDR2 are SEHNR and FQNEAQ (reference sequence). The CDR3 nucleotides read TGTGCCAGCAGCGCGGGCACCGTTCAGCCCCAGCATTTT. As protein: CASSAGTVQPQHF.

In this sample, this clone turned up a few times. V usage is TRBV20-1 and J usage is TRBJ2-3; TRBD1 aligns across 7 bases. The J segment lost 3 bases and the V segment lost 7 bases, leaving 1 base of the junction unmatched. Germline assignment: CDR1 DFQATT and CDR2 SNEGSKA (reference sequence). The CDR3 has 11 amino acids. The CDR3 sequence: CSGQGTDTQYF. The DNA for the CDR3 is TGCAGTGGACAGGGAACAGATACGCAGTATTTT.

The CDR3 loop reads CASSYRDRVSNQPQHF. In nucleotides, the CDR3 is TGTGCCAGCAGTTATCGGGACAGGGTTAGCAATCAGCCCCAGCATTTT. The chain carries TRBV6-5 and TRBJ1-5; TRBD1 matches 9 bases. J gave up 0 bases and V 3 bases, and 3 bases lay outside the gene matches. The V gene's germline CDR1 is MNHEY and CDR2 SVGAGI. The length of the CDR3 is 16 residues.

The chain carries TRBV27 and TRBJ1-1, with D perhaps TRBD1 (6 bases). Germline V gene lookup returns CDR1 MNHEY and CDR2 SMNVEV (reference sequence). Trimming took 6 bases from V and 4 from J, leaving 15 bases between them. This CDR3 is 14 amino acids long. Written as DNA, the CDR3 is TGTGCCAGCAGGGGGCAGGGGTCCGCCACTGAAGCTTTCTTT. It yields the protein CASRGQGSATEAFF.

J is TRBJ1-4 and V is TRBV7-9; D call uncertain. Trimming removed 1 base at V and 11 bases at J, with 8 bases between. The CDR3 is made up of 12 amino acids. The germline gives CDR1 SEHNR, CDR2 FQNEAQ (reference sequence). The CDR3 reads CASSLGEYKLFF. In DNA form, the CDR3 reads TGTGCCAGCAGCTTAGGGGAGTACAAACTGTTTTTT.

The CDR3 here is CASSGSRDRRLLAKNIQYF. CDR3 bases: TGTGCCAGCAGCGGATCCCGGGACAGAAGATTACTAGCCAAAAACATTCAGTACTTC. The chain couples TRBV21-1 to TRBJ2-4; the table's D call, TRBD1, was not checked against the DNA. TRBV21-1 is a pseudogene. The CDR3 totals 19 residues.

This clone has at least ten counts. CDR3 nucleotide sequence: TGTGCCAGCAGCCTTCGACAGGGGAGCACAGATACGCAGTATTTT. It translates to CASSLRQGSTDTQYF. V and J are TRBV4-2 and TRBJ2-3; 8 bases match TRBD1. Per germline, CDR1 LGHNA and CDR2 YNFKEQ. This CDR3 region has 15 residues. The J segment lost 0 bases and the V segment lost 4 bases, leaving 3 bases of the junction unmatched.

The gene calls are TRBV6-5 and TRBJ1-1; tentative D call: TRBD1 (5 bases). This CDR3 is built from 13 residues. Trimming left V 2 bases short and J 4 bases short, with 8 bases between. CDR1 is MNHEY and CDR2 is SVGAGI in the germline V gene. Here the CDR3 reads CASSYRGFTEAFF. In DNA, the CDR3 is TGTGCCAGCAGTTACCGGGGGTTCACTGAAGCTTTCTTT.